This TCR beta chain originates from a study of patients and donors after allogeneic stem cell transplantation (dated by TCRdb to 2020 to 2021). Per the germline V gene (reference sequence), DFQATT is the CDR1 and SNEGSKA is the CDR2. Trimming leaves V shorter by 2 bases and J shorter by 2 bases, with the junction holding 7 bases beyond the gene matches. Inclusive of the bounding cysteine and phenylalanine, the CDR3 is 17 residues long. Left in the record is the CDR3 DNA by itself, 51 bases read in frame from the first base. As concerns this clonotype: It lacks a known antigen. Base qualities are not at hand, and no much larger clone is one base apart.

Library construction relied on RT-PCR. Sequencing used a NextSeq 550. TCRdb trimmed the raw reads at Q25, called clones with MiXCR and kept productive beta chains. Rows with a matching CDR3 protein are joined into one entry that keeps the most common DNA and genes. In all, the sample holds hundreds of thousands of distinct CDR3 sequences, and roughly 17% of those were seen once. The ten biggest clones cover 6.5% to 7.5% of the sample. The specimen was blood, either unsorted or a sorted T cell fraction (not recorded which). The receptor comes from a human donor who was either an allogeneic HSCT recipient or a stem cell or donor lymphocyte infusion donor (not recorded which). It is not recorded whose cells these are; they may come from a transplant donor. The chain is encoded by TRBV20-1 joined to TRBJ2-2; TRBD2 agrees with 11 junctional bases. The CDR3 sequence is CSARLAGGEVNTGELFF. The DNA sequence is as follows: TGCAGTGCTAGATTAGCGGGGGGGGAGGTTAACACCGGGGAGCTGTTTTTT.